The 28 T cell receptor beta chains below were found in one sample sequenced in a study of spatial heterogeneity in lung cancer (dated by TCRdb to the late 2010s). The time point label here, explained by the study, means: blood at routine non-recurrence follow-up after resection. Library creation used 5' RACE. Sequencing used a NextSeq 500. Using fastp trimming at Q25 and MiXCR clonotype assembly, TCRdb reanalyzed the public sequencing data and kept in-frame beta chains. Here each entry gathers all rows of one CDR3 protein and keeps the most common genes and DNA. This sample lists 72,000 or so distinct CDR3 sequences; 8% to 10% were detected once. The top ten hold under 2.5% of the sample. The sequencing here drew on PBMCs, taken at follow-up. These receptors originate from a female donor with early-stage non-small cell lung cancer.

Worth noting for this clonotype: The conserved phenylalanine or tryptophan normally closing the CDR3 is absent here, so this likely arose from a read error. The rearrangement joins TRBV28 to TRBJ1-2, with D possibly TRBD1 on 6 matching bases. The CDR3 loop spans 17 amino acids. Trimming took 8 bases from V and 1 from J, leaving 23 bases between them. CDR1 and CDR2 (germline): MDHEN, SYDVKM. Here the CDR3 DNA reads TGTGCCAGCCCTCAGGCCCAGGGGCACCTTATTAACTATGGCTACACCCTC. It yields the protein CASPQAQGHLINYGYTL.

This clonotype was counted only a few times. The V and J genes are TRBV6-6 and TRBJ1-6; 7 bases align to TRBD1. CDR1 and CDR2 from the germline V gene are MNHNY and SVGAGI (reference sequence). V trimming: 6 bases; J trimming: 8 bases; junction bases outside the gene matches: 10. The CDR3 is made up of 15 amino acids. The CDR3 nucleotides are TGTGCCAGCAGCCACGCCCGCAGGGGGGATTCACCCCTCCACTTT. Amino acid sequence: CASSHARRGDSPLHF.

The chain links TRBV7-8 to TRBJ2-5; D not certain. In germline, CDR1 is SGHVS, CDR2 FQNEAQ. The CDR3 spans 11 residues. Trimming took 5 bases from V and 4 from J, leaving 5 bases between them. The DNA of the CDR3 is TGTGCCAGCAGCCAAAGAGAGACCCAGTACTTC. It translates to CASSQRETQYF.

The chain combines TRBV3-1 with TRBJ1-4; 7 positions agree with TRBD1. The ends lost 4 bases at V and 0 bases at J; junction bases unmatched: 11. The CDR3 covers 18 residues. CDR1 and CDR2 from the germline V gene are LGHDT and YNNKEL (reference sequence). CDR3 in DNA: TGTGCCAGCAGCCCCCTCGGACAGGCCCTCCCAACTAATGAAAAACTGTTTTTT. Protein: CASSPLGQALPTNEKLFF.

This clonotype has a count of ten or more. The rearrangement uses TRBV5-1 and TRBJ2-2; 11 positions match TRBD1. This CDR3 is built from 15 residues. J was trimmed by 4 bases and V by 6 bases; bases with no gene match: 5. In germline, CDR1 is SGHRS, CDR2 YFSETQ. In DNA, the CDR3 is TGCGCCAGCAACCCGGGACAGGGGGGCACCGGGGAGCTGTTTTTT. Encoded protein: CASNPGQGGTGELFF.

This clonotype was observed at least ten times. This chain links TRBV29-1 with TRBJ2-2, with 8 bases matching TRBD2. The CDR3 is 14 residues long. The germline V gene encodes CDR1 SQVTM and CDR2 ANQGSEA. Trimming cost V 5 bases and J 3 bases; bases outside gene matches: 5. CDR3 DNA: TGCAGCGTTTTAGCGGGAACGTACACCGGGGAGCTGTTTTTT. This gives the protein CSVLAGTYTGELFF.

This clonotype was counted at least ten times. The chain links TRBV10-3 to TRBJ1-1; D possibly corresponds to TRBD1 (6 bases). The germline V gene has CDR1 ENHRY and CDR2 SYGVKD. The length of the CDR3 is 13 residues. Trimming stripped 9 bases from V and 2 bases from J, with 13 bases between. CDR3 in amino acids: CAIRTDHNTEAFF. The CDR3 DNA reads TGTGCCATTCGGACAGACCACAACACTGAAGCTTTCTTT.

The genes are TRBV20-1 and TRBJ1-2; TRBD1 agrees at 10 bases. From germline, CDR1 is DFQATT and CDR2 SNEGSKA (reference sequence). The CDR3 is made up of 14 amino acids. The V and J ends lost 1 base and 6 bases, in that order; junction bases with no gene match: 5. The CDR3 sequence: CSARGDRGWDGYTF. The CDR3, as DNA: TGCAGTGCTAGAGGGGACAGGGGATGGGATGGCTACACCTTC.

In its sample, this clonotype was seen many times. J is TRBJ2-3 and V is TRBV19; D unclear. V was pared by 5 bases and J by 2 bases, with 11 bases between. From germline, CDR1 is LNHDA and CDR2 SQIVND (reference sequence). This CDR3 region has 14 residues. CDR3 amino acids: CASSLTFYTDTQYF. DNA for the CDR3: TGTGCCAGTAGTCTCACATTCTACACAGATACGCAGTATTTT.

This clonotype was counted many times. V and J are TRBV30 and TRBJ2-1; the D gene could be TRBD1 or TRBD2 (5 bases each). Germline CDR1 GTSNPN, CDR2 SVGIG (reference sequence). V shed 2 bases and J shed 7 bases, with 12 bases lying between them. The CDR3 has 13 residues. CDR3 in DNA: TGTGCCTGGAGTAACCTAGAGGGGAATGAGCAGTTCTTC. Amino acids: CAWSNLEGNEQFF.

This clonotype was recorded at least ten times. V and J are TRBV6-5 and TRBJ2-1, with 11 bases lining up with TRBD2. The CDR3 loop spans 19 amino acids. The germline V gene encodes CDR1 MNHEY and CDR2 SVGAGI. The J segment lost 2 bases and the V segment lost 1 base, leaving 10 bases of the junction unmatched. CDR3 residues: CASSYFSSSGLAAYNEQFF. The CDR3 DNA sequence: TGTGCCAGCAGTTACTTCAGTTCCTCGGGACTAGCGGCCTACAATGAGCAGTTCTTC.

The chain carries TRBV18 and TRBJ2-5; D may correspond to TRBD1 or TRBD2 (5 bases each). V lost 3 bases and J 1 base, leaving 12 bases between the germline ends. This CDR3 region has 15 residues. CDR1 is KGHSH, CDR2 LQKENI, per germline. The CDR3 protein is CASSPLGTTQETQYF. The CDR3 bases are TGTGCCAGCTCACCCTTAGGGACCACCCAAGAGACCCAGTACTTC.

This clonotype appeared many times. The rearrangement uses TRBV7-3 and TRBJ2-1; 8 nucleotides agree with TRBD2. V gave up 4 bases and J gave up 4 bases; unmatched junction bases: 6. The CDR3 spans 15 residues. CDR1 SGHTA and CDR2 FQGTGA come from the germline V gene. CDR3 in amino acids: CASSSPQRGYNEQFF. For the CDR3, the DNA is TGTGCCAGCAGCTCCCCCCAGCGGGGGTACAATGAGCAGTTCTTC.

This clonotype was seen at least ten times. This chain connects TRBV28 to TRBJ2-7, with a tentative D call TRBD2 (5 bases). Per germline, CDR1 MDHEN and CDR2 SYDVKM. With 7 bases removed from V and 2 bases from J, the gap between germline ends came to 12 bases. This CDR3 is built from 13 residues. CDR3 amino acids: CASNPGVTYEQYF. CDR3 DNA: TGTGCCAGCAACCCCGGGGTTACCTACGAGCAGTACTTC.

The genes are TRBV20-1 and TRBJ2-5; D may be TRBD2 (6 bases). The CDR3 is 14 residues long. Germline V CDR1 and CDR2: DFQATT, SNEGSKA (reference sequence). The ends were cut back, 5 bases at V and 1 base at J, with 14 bases in the middle. CDR3 region: CSASPGVSQETQYF. CDR3 DNA: TGCAGTGCTTCCCCGGGAGTTTCCCAAGAGACCCAGTACTTC.

A remark on this clonotype: A read error may be the cause here, since a much bigger clone is one base away. The V gene is TRBV5-5, the J gene TRBJ1-2, with D possibly matching TRBD1 (6 bases). Per the germline V gene, CDR1 is SGHKS and CDR2 is YYEKEE (reference sequence). The length of the CDR3 is 14 residues. V gave up 5 bases and J gave up 6 bases, with 17 bases separating them. CDR3 sequence (DNA): TGTGCCAGCAGGCAGGTCAGGGGAGTGAATGGCTACACCTTC. This sequence encodes CASRQVRGVNGYTF.

This clonotype appeared a few times. The rearrangement uses TRBV3-1 and TRBJ1-5; D call uncertain. The CDR3 is 14 amino acids. Germline V gene sequence: CDR1 LGHDT, CDR2 YNNKEL (reference sequence). With 0 bases removed from V and 7 bases from J, the gap between germline ends came to 10 bases. The CDR3 loop reads CASSQDPGEQPQHF. The CDR3 DNA follows: TGTGCCAGCAGCCAAGATCCGGGTGAGCAGCCCCAGCATTTT.

Worth noting for this clonotype: A clone one base away is much larger, so this may be a read error. The chain has TRBV18 and TRBJ2-7; D is possibly TRBD2 (6 bases). Per the germline V gene, CDR1 is KGHSH and CDR2 is LQKENI. The CDR3 consists of 13 residues. CDR3 sequence: CVSSPTSTYEQYF. CDR3 DNA sequence: TGTGTCAGCTCGCCGACTAGTACCTACGAGCAGTACTTC.

In regard to this clonotype: Possible read error: a much larger clone is one base away. In DNA, the CDR3 is TGTGCCAGCAGGGGAGAGACAGGGGCCGGCAATGAGCAGTTCTTC. Its translation: CASRGETGAGNEQFF. The genes are TRBV12-3 or TRBV12-4 and TRBJ2-1; 8 nucleotides match TRBD1. After removal of 6 bases from V and 6 bases from J, the junction contained 10 bases not matched to a gene. The CDR3 consists of 15 residues.

The chain employs TRBV6-1 and TRBJ2-5; D is perhaps TRBD2 (5 bases). Germline CDR1 is MNHNS and CDR2 is SASEGT. Between the trimmed V and J ends, which lost 8 bases and 3 bases, there was a span of 7 bases. This CDR3 spans 11 amino acids. CDR3 sequence: CASGREETQYF. DNA for the CDR3: TGTGCCAGCGGGCGGGAAGAGACCCAGTACTTC.

This clonotype was picked up many times. The chain has TRBV28 and TRBJ2-1, with TRBD2 identical over 8 bases. The germline V gene has CDR1 MDHEN and CDR2 SYDVKM. The ends lost 4 bases at V and 5 bases at J; junction bases unmatched: 10. This CDR3 has 16 amino acids. The CDR3 coding sequence is TGTGCCAGCAGTTCCGCTAGCGGGCAAGAAAACAATGAGCAGTTCTTC. Encoded protein: CASSSASGQENNEQFF.

The table lists this clonotype with many counts. The chain links TRBV7-2 to TRBJ2-7; 8 bases map to TRBD2. V trimming: 5 bases; J trimming: 2 bases; junction bases outside the gene matches: 5. Germline CDR1 and CDR2: SGHTA and FQGNSA. The CDR3 loop spans 14 amino acids. The CDR3 DNA reads TGTGCCAGCAGCGATACTAGCGGACCCTACGAGCAGTACTTC. Translation gives CASSDTSGPYEQYF.

The V and J genes are TRBV6-2 or TRBV6-3 and TRBJ2-2; perhaps TRBD2 as D (6 bases). The CDR3 loop spans 16 amino acids. V lost 6 bases, J lost 2 bases, and 16 bases lay in between. The V gene's germline CDR1 is MNHEY and CDR2 SVGEGT. In DNA form, the CDR3 reads TGTGCCAGCAGACCCGCGGGGCTGGGAAACACCGGGGAGCTGTTTTTT. It specifies CASRPAGLGNTGELFF.

The chain has TRBV5-1 and TRBJ2-1; D is uncertain. The CDR3 runs to 11 residues. Germline V gives CDR1 SGHRS, CDR2 YFSETQ. V lost 0 bases, J lost 9 bases, and 4 bases lay in between. The CDR3 reads CASSLGAEQFF. Here the CDR3 DNA reads TGCGCCAGCAGCTTGGGAGCTGAGCAGTTCTTC. The variable domain in full, completed from reference TRBV5-1 and TRBJ2-1, reads KAGVTQTPRYLIKTRGQQVTLSCSPISGHRSVSWYQQTPGQGLQFLFEYFSETQRNKGNFPGRFSGRQFSNSRSEMNVSTLELGDSALYLCASSLGAEQFFGPGTRLTVL.

This clonotype has a count of ten or more. The genes are TRBV5-1 and TRBJ2-5; D ambiguous. There are 15 residues in the CDR3. Germline V gene sequence: CDR1 SGHRS, CDR2 YFSETQ. Trimming pared 5 bases from V and 5 bases from J, leaving 19 bases between. The CDR3 sequence: CASSSSVGSWETQYF. CDR3 nucleotide sequence: TGCGCCAGCAGTTCCTCGGTCGGCTCTTGGGAGACCCAGTACTTC.

The CDR3 spells CASRSNSDTQYF. CDR3 DNA sequence: TGCGCCAGCAGGTCGAACTCAGATACGCAGTATTTT. The chain links TRBV5-1 to TRBJ2-3; D not resolved. Per the germline V gene, CDR1 is SGHRS and CDR2 is YFSETQ. Trimming left V 5 bases short and J 4 bases short, with 8 bases between. The CDR3 runs to 12 residues. The full variable domain, with the rest looked up from reference TRBV5-1 and TRBJ2-3, is KAGVTQTPRYLIKTRGQQVTLSCSPISGHRSVSWYQQTPGQGLQFLFEYFSETQRNKGNFPGRFSGRQFSNSRSEMNVSTLELGDSALYLCASRSNSDTQYFGPGTRLTVL.

This clonotype came up many times. The CDR3: CSVEVAGVNTEAFF. The CDR3 nucleotides read TGCAGCGTTGAAGTGGCAGGGGTAAACACTGAAGCTTTCTTT. The chain recombines TRBV29-1 with TRBJ1-1, with a tentative D call TRBD1 (6 bases). CDR3 size: 14 residues. The V end was cut by 1 base, the J end by 2 bases, with 11 bases between. Germline V lookup: CDR1 SQVTM, CDR2 ANQGSEA. Looking up the rest from reference TRBV29-1 and TRBJ1-1 gives the full variable domain: SAVISQKPSRDICQRGTSLTIQCQVDSQVTMMFWYRQQPGQSLTLIATANQGSEATYESGFVIDKFPISRPNLTFSTLTVSNMSPEDSSIYLCSVEVAGVNTEAFFGQGTRLTVV.

The chain couples TRBV5-1 to TRBJ2-5, with D hard to call. V gave up 0 bases and J gave up 3 bases, with 6 bases separating them. Per the germline V gene, CDR1 is SGHRS and CDR2 is YFSETQ. This CDR3 is built from 13 residues. Here the CDR3 reads CASSLASEETQYF. The CDR3 coding sequence is TGCGCCAGCAGCTTGGCCAGCGAAGAGACCCAGTACTTC.